The 22 T cell receptor beta chains listed next were all sequenced from one sample in a study of T cells after yellow fever vaccination. TCRdb fed the 5' RACE reads into MiXCR, producing one record per CDR3 protein. The table lists hundreds of thousands of distinct CDR3 sequences, about 9.5% of them singletons. This specimen was PBMCs, taken on the day of the first yellow fever vaccination. Source of these receptors: a young man who received the YFV17D yellow fever vaccine.

The genes are TRBV4-3 and TRBJ2-1, with a weak D call TRBD2 (6 bases). This CDR3 spans 15 amino acids. V was shortened by 5 bases and J by 6 bases, with 17 bases between the two germline ends. In germline, CDR1 is LGHNA, CDR2 YSLEER. The CDR3 region has the DNA TGCGCCAGCAGCACTGGCCCAACTAGCATCAATGAGCAGTTCTTC. Its protein product is CASSTGPTSINEQFF.

This clonotype was observed a handful of times. The chain employs TRBV6-5 and TRBJ2-7, with a weak D call TRBD1 (6 bases). The CDR3 has 15 amino acids. The V end was cut by 0 bases, the J end by 2 bases, with 11 bases between. The V gene's germline CDR1 is MNHEY and CDR2 SVGAGI. In nucleotides, the CDR3 is TGTGCCAGCAGTTACTCCCTGGACAGCGCCTACGAGCAGTACTTC. As protein: CASSYSLDSAYEQYF.

The V call is TRBV29-1, the J call TRBJ1-1, with unresolved D. Germline-derived CDR1 and CDR2 are SQVTM and ANQGSEA. The V gene lost 4 bases and the J gene lost 5 bases, with 5 bases spanning the gap. The CDR3 is 10 residues long. The CDR3 is CSVGGTEAFF. The CDR3 DNA sequence: TGCAGCGTTGGGGGAACTGAAGCTTTCTTT.

In its sample, this clonotype was seen a few times. The V and J genes are TRBV7-8 and TRBJ2-7; D may be TRBD2 (5 bases). CDR1 SGHVS and CDR2 FQNEAQ come from the germline V gene. V lost 7 bases, J lost 7 bases, and 8 bases lay in between. The CDR3 extends over 10 amino acids. The CDR3 DNA sequence: TGTGCCAGCATCCGGGGAGAGCAGTACGTC. It yields the protein CASIRGEQYV.

This clonotype was picked up a small number of times. The chain couples TRBV29-1 to TRBJ2-5; weak D call: TRBD1 (5 bases). The CDR3 runs 11 residues. The ends were cut back, 4 bases at V and 3 bases at J, with 6 bases in the middle. Germline loops: CDR1 SQVTM, CDR2 ANQGSEA. The DNA for the CDR3 is TGCAGCGTTGTCAGGGAAGAGACCCAGTACTTC. As protein: CSVVREETQYF.

In its sample, this clonotype was seen a few times. J is TRBJ2-3 and V is TRBV7-6; 7 bases line up with TRBD2. Germline trimming cut 4 bases from V and 9 bases from J; bases unmatched to any gene: 4. CDR1 and CDR2 from the germline V gene are SGHVS and FNYEAQ. The CDR3 loop spans 12 amino acids. The CDR3 spells CASSSPSGTQYF. CDR3 DNA: TGTGCCAGCAGCTCTCCTAGCGGAACGCAGTATTTT. Using reference TRBV7-6 and TRBJ2-3 for the parts outside the CDR3, the full variable domain is GAGVSQSPRYKVTKRGQDVALRCDPISGHVSLYWYRQALGQGPEFLTYFNYEAQQDKSGLPNDRFSAERPEGSISTLTIQRTEQRDSAMYRCASSSPSGTQYFGPGTRLTVL.

This clonotype was found a few times. V is TRBV7-2 and J is TRBJ2-7; TRBD2 matches 7 bases. Losses at the gene ends were 1 base for V and 0 bases for J; bases not matched to a gene: 6. The CDR3 has 16 amino acids. The germline gives CDR1 SGHTA, CDR2 FQGNSA. This chain's CDR3 is CASSLVGGGNSYEQYF. In DNA form, the CDR3 reads TGTGCCAGCAGCTTAGTCGGCGGGGGAAACTCCTACGAGCAGTACTTC. Supplemented by reference TRBV7-2 and TRBJ2-7, the full variable domain reads GAGVSQSPSNKVTEKGKDVELRCDPISGHTALYWYRQSLGQGLEFLIYFQGNSAPDKSGLPSDRFSAERTGGSVSTLTIQRTQQEDSAVYLCASSLVGGGNSYEQYFGPGTRLTVT.

The gene calls are TRBV5-6 and TRBJ1-3; D may be TRBD1 (6 bases). CDR3 size: 16 residues. Per the germline V gene, CDR1 is SGHDT and CDR2 is YYEEEE. V shed 1 base and J shed 0 bases, with 11 bases lying between them. The CDR3 loop reads CASSLLGGYSGNTIYF. The CDR3 region has the DNA TGTGCCAGCAGCTTGTTGGGGGGCTACTCTGGAAACACCATATATTTT.

The V and J genes are TRBV29-1 and TRBJ2-7, with 9 bases aligning to TRBD1. This CDR3 region has 14 residues. V was pared by 4 bases and J by 6 bases, with 10 bases of the junction left unmatched. Per germline, CDR1 SQVTM and CDR2 ANQGSEA. The CDR3 region is CSVASGTGSFEQYF. The CDR3 coding sequence is TGCAGCGTTGCCTCCGGGACAGGGAGTTTCGAGCAGTACTTC.

In its sample, this clonotype was seen many times. CDR3 residues: CASSSGAKNIQYF. The CDR3 DNA reads as TGTGCCAGCAGCTCGGGGGCCAAAAACATTCAGTACTTC. The chain combines TRBV11-2 with TRBJ2-4, with TRBD2 as a possible D gene (5 bases). Per the germline V gene, CDR1 is SGHAT and CDR2 is FQNNGV. V lost 4 bases, J lost 1 base, and 5 bases lay in between. CDR3 length: 13 residues. The variable domain in full, with the rest retrieved from reference TRBV11-2 and TRBJ2-4, is EAGVAQSPRYKIIEKRQSVAFWCNPISGHATLYWYQQILGQGPKLLIQFQNNGVVDDSQLPKDRFSAERLKGVDSTLKIQPAKLEDSAVYLCASSSGAKNIQYFGAGTRLSVL.

The chain carries TRBV2 and TRBJ2-1; D may be TRBD1 (7 bases). This CDR3 comprises 16 residues. V was clipped by 0 bases and J by 11 bases, with 20 bases between them. The germline gives CDR1 SNHLY, CDR2 FYNNEI. CDR3 amino acids: CASSEALTAGGPKQFF. For the CDR3, the DNA is TGTGCCAGCAGTGAAGCGCTTACCGCAGGGGGGCCAAAGCAGTTCTTC.

This clonotype was seen at least ten times. The chain couples TRBV5-1 to TRBJ2-1, with D maybe TRBD1 (5 bases). The CDR3 has 15 residues. Germline V gives CDR1 SGHRS, CDR2 YFSETQ. V dropped 0 bases and J dropped 4 bases, with 11 bases sitting between them. The CDR3 region has the DNA TGCGCCAGCAGCTTGGAATCAGGGTCATACAATGAGCAGTTCTTC. Protein: CASSLESGSYNEQFF.

This clonotype turned up a few times. J is TRBJ2-1 and V is TRBV7-3; D is unresolved. Trimming stripped 1 base from V and 1 base from J, with 5 bases between. CDR3 size: 14 residues. The germline CDR1 and CDR2 sequences are SGHTA and FQGTGA. CDR3 loop: CASSLRPSYNEQFF. CDR3 sequence (DNA): TGTGCCAGCAGCTTAAGGCCTTCCTACAATGAGCAGTTCTTC.

This clonotype was detected a few times. The chain links TRBV19 to TRBJ1-5; D is ambiguous. Between the trimmed V and J ends, which lost 0 bases and 6 bases, there was a span of 3 bases. CDR3 length: 12 residues. The germline V gene encodes CDR1 LNHDA and CDR2 SQIVND (reference sequence). The CDR3 reads CASSIDSQPQHF. CDR3 coding DNA: TGTGCCAGTAGTATAGATAGTCAGCCCCAGCATTTT.

This clonotype was seen more than once but under ten times. The rearrangement joins TRBV27 to TRBJ2-3, with D perhaps TRBD2 (6 bases). The germline V gene encodes CDR1 MNHEY and CDR2 SMNVEV (reference sequence). The V end was cut by 2 bases, the J end by 6 bases, with 9 bases between. CDR3 length: 13 amino acids. CDR3 region: CASSLSLADTQYF. The CDR3 region has the DNA TGTGCCAGCAGTTTAAGTCTAGCGGATACGCAGTATTTT.

This clonotype has a handful of counts. The chain combines TRBV25-1 with TRBJ2-7; D is uncertain. The CDR3 covers 9 residues. Germline V gene sequence: CDR1 MGHDK, CDR2 SYGVNS. V lost 5 bases, J lost 7 bases, and 3 bases lay in between. The CDR3 DNA is TGTGCCAGCAGTTGGGAGCAGTACTTC. Protein product: CASSWEQYF.

The chain has TRBV6-4 and TRBJ1-2; D unclear. Germline V CDR1 and CDR2: MRHNA, SNTAGT. CDR3 length: 12 amino acids. The V and J ends lost 0 bases and 7 bases respectively, with 6 bases between them. The CDR3 region has the DNA TGTGCCAGCAGTGACTCGGGGAGTGGCTACACCTTC. Its translation: CASSDSGSGYTF.

The rearrangement joins TRBV7-8 to TRBJ1-1; D may be TRBD1 (5 bases). The CDR3 sequence is 16 residues long. Trimming stripped 4 bases from V and 7 bases from J, with 22 bases between. The germline gives CDR1 SGHVS, CDR2 FQNEAQ. The CDR3 spells CASSSGPGRTSSEAFF. The CDR3, as DNA: TGTGCCAGCAGCTCGGGCCCCGGACGGACAAGCAGTGAAGCTTTCTTT.

This clonotype was seen more than once but under ten times. This sequence joins TRBV7-2 and TRBJ2-2; D is ambiguous. Looked up from germline, CDR1 is SGHTA and CDR2 is FQGNSA. The CDR3 length is 14 residues. V was pared by 5 bases and J by 5 bases, with 12 bases between. CDR3 residues: CASSLIQGTGELFF. In nucleotides, the CDR3 is TGTGCCAGCAGCCTAATACAAGGGACCGGGGAGCTGTTTTTT.

This clonotype was seen a few times. The gene calls are TRBV6-5 and TRBJ1-2, with a tentative D call TRBD1 (6 bases). The CDR3 spans 14 residues. Deletions cut 4 bases from V and 4 bases from J, with 13 bases between. CDR1 MNHEY and CDR2 SVGAGI come from the germline V gene. CDR3 residues: CASSSNDRSYGYTF. CDR3 coding DNA: TGTGCCAGCAGTTCCAATGACAGGAGCTATGGCTACACCTTC.

Concerning this clonotype itself: A read error may explain this, as a much larger clone is one base away. The rearrangement uses TRBV12-3 or TRBV12-4 and TRBJ2-3; a possible D gene is TRBD2 (5 bases). The CDR3 spans 15 residues. CDR3 DNA: TGTGCCACCAGTTTTCGGGAAGAGGGAACAGATACGCAGTATTTT. This sequence encodes CATSFREEGTDTQYF.

There are a few counts of this clonotype. In DNA, the CDR3 is TGTGCCAGCAGCATAAGGACAGGGCCCATCTATGGCTACACCTTC. Residues: CASSIRTGPIYGYTF. V usage is TRBV11-2 and J usage is TRBJ1-2, with 8 bases identical to TRBD1. V shed 5 bases and J 4 bases; nucleotides not matched to a gene: 9. CDR1 is SGHAT and CDR2 is FQNNGV in the germline V gene. This CDR3 comprises 15 residues.